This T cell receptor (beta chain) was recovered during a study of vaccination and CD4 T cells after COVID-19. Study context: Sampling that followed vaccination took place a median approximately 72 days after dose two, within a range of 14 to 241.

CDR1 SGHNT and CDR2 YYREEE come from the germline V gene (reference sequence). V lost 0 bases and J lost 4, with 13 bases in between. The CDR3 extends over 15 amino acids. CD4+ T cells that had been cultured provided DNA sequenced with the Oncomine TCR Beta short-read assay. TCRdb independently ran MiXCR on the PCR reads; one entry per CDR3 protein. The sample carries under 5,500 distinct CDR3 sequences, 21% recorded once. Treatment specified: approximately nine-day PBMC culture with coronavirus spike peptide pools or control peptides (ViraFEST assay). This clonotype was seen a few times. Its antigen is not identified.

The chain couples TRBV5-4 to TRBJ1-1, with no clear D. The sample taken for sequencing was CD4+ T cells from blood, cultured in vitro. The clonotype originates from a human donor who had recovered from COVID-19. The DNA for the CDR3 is TGTGCCAGCAGCTTGGGGGTGTCGAGCACCACTGAAGCTTTCTTT. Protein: CASSLGVSSTTEAFF.